This TCR beta chain was found in a study of T cells after posttransplantation cyclophosphamide. Between the trimmed V and J ends, which lost 5 bases and 0 bases, there was a span of 5 bases. The CDR3 totals 12 residues. Germline lookup yields CDR1 SGHAT and CDR2 FQDESV (reference sequence). Some clones are missing from TCRdb's copy, which holds only in-frame ones; the method was immunoSEQ multiplex PCR. Listed here are about 33,000 clones without any singletons, the top ten holding approximately 1.3%. General study results and limits: Tissue-infiltrating T cells from skin or gut overlapped little with blood T cells. TRB clonality was highly associated with recipient CMV seropositivity and reactivation.

This clone was seen repeatedly, ten times or more. Its specificity is not known. The sequencing sample was made of PBMCs. The rearrangement uses TRBV11-1 and TRBJ2-7; no clear D gene. The sequence came from a girl aged 5-17 years in good health, CMV-negative, and a related stem cell transplant donor. The CDR3 nucleotides read TGTGCCAGCAGCCCGGTCTCCTACGAGCAGTACTTC. Translation gives CASSPVSYEQYF.